A selection of T cell receptor beta chains follows, all from one sample in a study of blood T cell repertoires in COVID-19. The protocol was immunoSEQ multiplex PCR, while the TCRdb copy is restricted to in-frame clones and leaves out a portion. The table shows some 180,000 clones, with approximately 85% occurring only once. Source material: PBMCs or T cells enriched from blood (not recorded which). These receptor sequences come from a man aged 40-49 years who had recovered from COVID-19. Both conserved end residues are part of each CDR3. Each record gives: J gene, D gene, V gene, clone size, CDR3 protein, CDR3 DNA. A D gene is named only where the DNA matches it firmly. Part of the rows lack a size; the others show once, few, many or a class for expanded clones.

>TRBJ2-1|.|TRBV11-3|once
CASSPSRGFNEQFF
TGTGCCAGCAGCCCTTCTAGGGGGTTTAATGAGCAGTTCTTC
>TRBJ1-3|.|TRBV5-1|.
CASSQGQRSSGNTIYF
TGCGCCAGCTCCCAAGGACAGCGCAGCTCTGGAAACACCATATATTTT
>TRBJ2-7|.|TRBV6-1|.
CASSEFIGESFYEQYF
TGTGCCAGCAGTGAATTTATAGGAGAGAGTTTCTACGAGCAGTACTTC
>TRBJ1-1|.|TRBV20-1|.
CSASRSLGAEAFF
TGCAGTGCTAGTCGGTCCCTCGGGGCTGAAGCTTTCTTT
>TRBJ2-3|.|TRBV11-2|once
CASSLPGSAQYF
TGTGCCAGCAGCTTACCCGGGAGTGCGCAGTATTTT
>TRBJ2-1|.|TRBV5-1|.
CASSLAHPPDGGTGYGYNEQFF
TGCGCCAGCAGCTTGGCCCATCCACCAGATGGTGGCACAGGCTACGGCTACAATGAGCAGTTCTTC
>TRBJ2-2|.|TRBV15|once
CATSRLSGGFDGELFF
TGTGCCACCAGCAGACTGTCAGGGGGGTTCGACGGGGAGCTGTTTTTT
>TRBJ2-6|.|TRBV7-9|.
CASRGPTSGANVLTF
TGTGCCAGCAGGGGGCCCACCTCTGGGGCCAACGTCCTGACTTTC
>TRBJ2-1|TRBD2|TRBV7-7|few
CASSLGGLAGGRDEQFF
TGTGCTAGCAGCTTAGGGGGACTAGCGGGAGGGAGAGATGAGCAGTTCTTC
>TRBJ2-7|TRBD2|TRBV10-3|.
CAISENSGGPYEQYF
TGTGCCATCAGTGAGAATAGCGGGGGACCCTACGAGCAGTACTTC
>TRBJ2-7|TRBD2|TRBV24-1|.
CATSDFLLAGDDGDEQYF
TGTGCCACCAGTGATTTCCTTCTAGCGGGAGATGATGGAGACGAGCAGTACTTC
>TRBJ2-7|.|TRBV10-3|once
CAFGRESYEQYF
TGTGCCTTCGGCCGGGAGTCCTACGAGCAGTACTTC
>TRBJ1-1|TRBD1|TRBV9|few
CASSSGQGMNTEAFF
TGTGCCAGCAGCTCGGGACAGGGAATGAACACTGAAGCTTTCTTT
>TRBJ1-5|.|TRBV7-9|.
CASSTGDQPQHF
TGTGCCAGCAGCACCGGGGATCAGCCCCAGCATTTT
>TRBJ1-3|.|TRBV30|.
CAWSVRNTIYF
TGTGCCTGGAGTGTTAGAAACACCATATATTTT
>TRBJ2-2|TRBD2|TRBV6-4|.
CASSPTAGDNTGELFF
TGTGCCAGCAGTCCTACTGCGGGGGACAACACCGGGGAGCTGTTTTTT
>TRBJ1-4|.|TRBV9|.
CASSVGGATNEKLFF
TGTGCCAGCAGCGTAGGGGGGGCAACTAATGAAAAACTGTTTTTT
>TRBJ2-7|.|TRBV5-1|.
CASRMTGTYEQYF
TGCGCCAGCAGAATGACAGGTACCTACGAGCAGTACTTC
>TRBJ1-4|TRBD1|TRBV12-5|.
CASGLVAGQGGKLFF
TGTGCTAGTGGTTTGGTTGCCGGACAGGGTGGAAAACTGTTTTTT
>TRBJ1-2|.|TRBV30|.
CAAIRDTTGYTF
TGCGCCGCGATCCGGGACACAACAGGCTACACCTTC
>TRBJ2-2|TRBD1|TRBV9|.
CASSVDRGRGTGELFF
TGTGCCAGCAGCGTAGACAGGGGGCGCGGTACCGGGGAGCTGTTTTTT
>TRBJ1-1|TRBD1|TRBV2|.
CASSFDGTGQGADAFF
TGTGCCAGCAGCTTCGACGGGACAGGTCAAGGTGCGGATGCTTTCTTT
>TRBJ2-1|TRBD2|TRBV10-3|.
CAISAGLAGVGEQFF
TGTGCCATCAGTGCGGGACTAGCGGGAGTGGGAGAGCAGTTCTTC
>TRBJ1-2|.|TRBV19|.
CASTRGPGHGYTF
TGTGCCAGTACGCGGGGGCCTGGACATGGCTACACCTTC
>TRBJ1-6|.|TRBV3-1/TRBV3-2|.
CASSQGGGIGNSPLHF
TGTGCCAGCAGCCAAGGTGGGGGGATCGGGAATTCACCCCTCCACTTT
>TRBJ2-2|.|TRBV25-1|few
CASSRGKGAAGELFF
TGTGCCAGCAGTCGCGGGAAGGGGGCCGCCGGGGAGCTGTTTTTT
>TRBJ2-1|TRBD2|TRBV7-2|.
CASSLKGLAGGLREQFF
TGTGCCAGCAGCTTAAAGGGACTAGCGGGGGGCCTAAGGGAGCAGTTCTTC
>TRBJ2-3|TRBD1|TRBV2|once
CASSIQGFGADTQYF
TGTGCCAGCAGCATACAGGGGTTCGGGGCAGATACGCAGTATTTT
>TRBJ2-7|.|TRBV29-1|few
CSAQRSGPYEQYF
TGCAGCGCCCAAAGGAGCGGGCCCTACGAGCAGTACTTC
>TRBJ2-7|.|TRBV14|.
CASSQGSGAPYEQYF
TGTGCCAGCAGCCAAGGGTCAGGGGCCCCCTACGAGCAGTACTTC
>TRBJ2-5|.|TRBV24-1|.
CATAAGVPRETQYF
TGTGCCACCGCGGCCGGGGTACCCAGGGAGACCCAGTACTTC
>TRBJ1-2|TRBD1|TRBV6-6|.
CASSTQGTYGYTF
TGTGCCAGCAGTACACAGGGGACCTATGGCTACACCTTC
>TRBJ1-5|.|TRBV3-1/TRBV3-2|.
CASSQGVVRANQPQHF
TGTGCCAGCAGCCAAGGGGTGGTCAGGGCTAATCAGCCCCAGCATTTT
>TRBJ2-4|.|TRBV10-1|once
CASSVRDKEAKNIQYF
TGCGCCAGCAGTGTCCGGGACAAAGAAGCCAAAAACATTCAGTACTTC
>TRBJ2-5|.|TRBV5-1|many
CASSLVLAQETQYF
TGCGCCAGCAGCTTGGTGTTAGCTCAAGAGACCCAGTACTTC
>TRBJ2-5|TRBD2|TRBV5-6|once
CASSTGLAQETQYF
TGTGCCAGCAGCACCGGACTAGCCCAAGAGACCCAGTACTTC
>TRBJ1-1|.|TRBV7-2|.
CASSLPGLGAFF
TGTGCCAGCAGCTTACCAGGGCTTGGAGCTTTCTTT
>TRBJ2-3|TRBD2|TRBV25-1|.
CASSFDSGEGTDTQYF
TGTGCCAGCAGCTTCGATAGCGGGGAAGGCACAGATACGCAGTATTTT
>TRBJ1-4|.|TRBV30|.
CAWSVSRTATNEKLFF
TGTGCCTGGAGTGTTTCGCGGACTGCAACTAATGAAAAACTGTTTTTT
>TRBJ1-1|.|TRBV11-2|.
CASSLAAGDEAFF
TGTGCCAGCAGCTTAGCGGCGGGTGATGAAGCTTTCTTT
>TRBJ1-2|TRBD1|TRBV5-1|.
CASSSGQGADYGYTF
TGCGCCAGCAGCTCGGGACAGGGGGCGGACTATGGCTACACCTTC
>TRBJ2-7|.|TRBV5-6|.
CASSLERQNRYEQYF
TGTGCCAGCAGCTTGGAGCGGCAGAATCGGTACGAGCAGTACTTC
>TRBJ1-2|.|TRBV19|once
CASSRVLGRYGYTF
TGTGCCAGTAGTAGGGTCCTAGGCCGCTATGGCTACACCTTC
>TRBJ2-5|TRBD2|TRBV11-2|.
CASSTRPSGETQYF
TGTGCCAGCAGCACCCGTCCTAGCGGGGAGACCCAGTACTTC
>TRBJ1-1|TRBD1|TRBV5-1|.
CASSAQGAAIAFF
TGCGCCAGCAGCGCACAGGGGGCTGCTATTGCTTTCTTT
>TRBJ1-2|.|TRBV10-3|.
CAISESWGHRMTVGYTF
TGTGCCATCAGTGAGTCTTGGGGACACAGAATGACGGTCGGCTACACCTTC
>TRBJ2-5|TRBD2|TRBV25-1|.
CASSEGGGRTETQYF
TGTGCCAGCAGTGAGGGTGGCGGGAGGACAGAGACCCAGTACTTC
>TRBJ2-2|.|TRBV19|.
CASPSYSTGELFF
TGTGCCAGTCCCTCTTATAGTACCGGGGAGCTGTTTTTT
>TRBJ2-3|TRBD2|TRBV27|.
CASSRILAGGSDTQYF
TGTGCCAGCAGTCGCATACTAGCGGGAGGGTCAGATACGCAGTATTTT
>TRBJ2-7|.|TRBV30|.
CAWSVGRGYEQYF
TGTGCCTGGAGTGTAGGCAGGGGCTACGAGCAGTACTTC
>TRBJ2-2|TRBD2|TRBV18|few
CASSPTSGNTGELFF
TGTGCCAGCTCACCCACTAGCGGCAACACCGGGGAGCTGTTTTTT
>TRBJ1-1|.|TRBV6-6|.
CASSYDLRGNTEAFF
TGTGCCAGCAGTTATGACCTCAGGGGGAACACTGAAGCTTTCTTT
>TRBJ1-4|TRBD1|TRBV29-1|.
CSVARQGDEKLFF
TGCAGCGTTGCAAGGCAGGGGGATGAAAAACTGTTTTTT
>TRBJ1-5|.|TRBV5-6|.
CASSLGGASQPQHF
TGTGCCAGCAGCTTGGGTGGGGCGAGTCAGCCCCAGCATTTT
>TRBJ1-1|.|TRBV5-4|.
CASSLGLQVSGEAFF
TGTGCCAGCAGCTTGGGGCTCCAGGTCAGTGGGGAAGCTTTCTTT
>TRBJ1-4|.|TRBV21-1|.
CASSKVRTDNEKLFF
TGTGCCAGCAGCAAAGTCCGGACAGATAATGAAAAACTGTTTTTT
>TRBJ2-3|.|TRBV27|.
CASGRGRLSDTQYF
TGTGCCAGCGGTAGGGGTAGGTTGTCAGATACGCAGTATTTT
>TRBJ2-4|.|TRBV24-1|.
CATSEGGSAGTKNIQYF
TGTGCCACCAGTGAGGGGGGATCCGCTGGAACCAAAAACATTCAGTACTTC
>TRBJ1-2|.|TRBV29-1|.
CSHIPQGNYGYTF
TGCAGCCACATACCTCAGGGGAACTATGGCTACACCTTC